The T cell receptor beta chain under discussion was sequenced for a study of control samples from healthy donors and cancer patients. TCRdb's copy holds only in-frame clones and misses some; the assay was immunoSEQ multiplex PCR. The sample shows tens of thousands of clones, around nine tenths of them seen only once. The CDR3 spans 12 residues. Germline V gene lookup returns CDR1 SGHAT and CDR2 FQNNGV. V was cut by 3 bases and J by 6 bases, with 8 bases left in between. The sequencing sample was made of PBMCs. The clonotype originates from a woman aged 40 to 49 with lung cancer. This chain joins TRBV11-2 and TRBJ1-1; unclear D gene. CDR3 protein: CASSLRVAEAFF. CDR3 sequence (DNA): TGTGCCAGCAGCTTGCGGGTCGCTGAAGCTTTCTTT.